This T cell receptor beta chain was identified in a study of shared clonotypes between healthy human individuals. Method: immunoSEQ multiplex PCR; TCRdb's copy keeps in-frame clones and lacks some. The table has approximately 2.3 million clones, approximately 95% seen once. Trimming took 3 bases from V and 5 from J, leaving 5 bases between them. CDR1 and CDR2 (germline): SGHTA, FQGNSA. The CDR3 has 12 amino acids. On this clone: This sample also contains other DNA sequences that code for the same CDR3.

The CD4+ fraction was divided into a CD45RA+ naive subset and a CD45RA-negative memory subset. This clonotype was sampled from a man younger than 35 in good health. Some clones in this sample may be carry-over from other donors' samples. This chain links TRBV7-2 with TRBJ1-5; the D is unclear. The material sequenced was naive CD4+ T cells from PBMCs. Stated subset: CD45RA+ positively selected. The CDR3 DNA reads as TGTGCCAGCAGCTTGGCATATCAGCCCCAGCATTTT. Translated: CASSLAYQPQHF.